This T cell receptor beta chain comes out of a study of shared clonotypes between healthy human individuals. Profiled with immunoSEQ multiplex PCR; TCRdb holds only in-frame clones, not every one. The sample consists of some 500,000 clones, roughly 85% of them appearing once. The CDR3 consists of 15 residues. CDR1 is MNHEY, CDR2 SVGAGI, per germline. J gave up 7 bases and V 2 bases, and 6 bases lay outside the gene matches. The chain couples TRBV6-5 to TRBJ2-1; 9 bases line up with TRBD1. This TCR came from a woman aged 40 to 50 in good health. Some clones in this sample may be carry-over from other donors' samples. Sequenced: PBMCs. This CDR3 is CASSYGDREGNEQFF. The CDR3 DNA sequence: TGTGCCAGCAGTTACGGGGACAGGGAGGGGAATGAGCAGTTCTTC.